The clone carrying this T cell receptor (beta chain) was detected a few times. Its antigen is not known. The data belong to a study of T-cell memory formation after mild COVID-19. Study overall: Across donors, TCR clusters were largely donor specific. Study observations and caveats: Whether second-wave clones peaking at day 37 were SARS-CoV-2 specific went unconfirmed. Mostly located in CM and EM were contracting CD4+ clones, with contracting CD8+ clones located in EMRA. The pre-infection memory compartment contained some responding clones, suggesting cross-reactive memory joined.

TCRdb called the 5' RACE reads again in MiXCR, with one record for every CDR3 protein. The sample holds some 68,000 distinct CDR3 sequences, 16% seen once. The V end was cut by 5 bases, the J end by 5 bases, with 15 bases between. Germline CDR1 reads SGHTA; CDR2 reads FQGTGA. CDR3 length equals 15 residues. The sequence derives from an adult woman who had mild COVID-19 (a few samples of this study predate the infection). Cell type and time point are not known. This sequence joins TRBV7-3 and TRBJ2-2; D might be TRBD2 (5 bases). Material for sequencing was PBMCs or a T cell subset sorted from them (not recorded which). This CDR3 is CASSPSTGSTGELFF. Written as DNA, the CDR3 is TGTGCCAGCAGCCCTAGTACGGGATCAACCGGGGAGCTGTTTTTT.